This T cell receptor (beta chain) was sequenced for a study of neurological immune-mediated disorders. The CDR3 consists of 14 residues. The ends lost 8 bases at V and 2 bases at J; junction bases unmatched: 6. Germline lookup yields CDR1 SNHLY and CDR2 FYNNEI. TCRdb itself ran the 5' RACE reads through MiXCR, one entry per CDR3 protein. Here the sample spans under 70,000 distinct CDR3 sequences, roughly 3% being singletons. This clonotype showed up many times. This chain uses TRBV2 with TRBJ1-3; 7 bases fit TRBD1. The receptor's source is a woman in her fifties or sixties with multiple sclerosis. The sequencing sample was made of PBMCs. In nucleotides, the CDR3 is TGTGCCAGCCGCCCACAGGGGCCTGGAAACACCATATATTTT. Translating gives CASRPQGPGNTIYF. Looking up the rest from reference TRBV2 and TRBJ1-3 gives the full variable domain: EPEVTQTPSHQVTQMGQEVILRCVPISNHLYFYWYRQILGQKVEFLVSFYNNEISEKSEIFDDQFSVERPDGSNFTLKIRSTKLEDSAMYFCASRPQGPGNTIYFGEGSWLTVV.